This T cell receptor (beta chain) was sequenced in a study of blood T cell repertoires in COVID-19. Germline CDR1 and CDR2: MGHRA and YSYEKL. The CDR3 is made up of 14 amino acids. V lost 1 base to trimming and J lost 4 bases, with 10 bases between them. Only in-frame clones appear in the TCRdb table, and some are missing; sequencing was by immunoSEQ multiplex PCR. The sample lists 250,000 to 300,000 clones, approximately 85% seen once, with approximately 5.1% in the top ten. The genes are TRBV4-1 and TRBJ1-2; D unclear. Sample: peripheral blood. The clonotype originates from a man aged 45-65 years with active or convalescent COVID-19. The CDR3 region is CASSQAETAYGYTF. CDR3 coding DNA: TGCGCCAGCAGCCAAGCGGAGACCGCCTATGGCTACACCTTC.